This TCR beta chain came from a study of T cells expressing NK-cell markers. Whole-study context: It was sorted CD3+CD56+NKG2C+, CD3+CD56+NKG2C- and CD3+CD56-NKG2C+ T cells that supplied the TCR beta repertoires. The study, taken as a whole, reports: Also leading the CD3+CD56-NKG2C+ fraction in a handful of donors were these clonotypes. Of CD8+ T cells, about 1.0-7.5% belonged to dominant NKG2C+ clonotypes in six or seven donors.

The length of the CDR3 is 17 residues. Germline V lookup: CDR1 DFQATT, CDR2 SNEGSKA (reference sequence). For TCR beta, cDNA was produced by 5'RACE template switching with UMIs. TCRdb re-called the 5' RACE reads, yielding one record per CDR3 amino acid sequence without DNA. In total, the table holds approximately 110,000 distinct CDR3 sequences. Turning to this clonotype: The antigen remains unidentified.

The TCR comes from a woman between 18 and 70 years old in good health. The rearrangement uses TRBV20-1 and TRBJ2-5; TCRdb names TRBD2, which stays unverified in the absence of DNA. The sequenced sample was blood T cells: a sorted CD56 or NKG2C T cell subset, CD4+ or CD8+ T cells, or bulk PBMC T cells (not recorded which). The CDR3: CSARGGRTSGGPQTQYF.